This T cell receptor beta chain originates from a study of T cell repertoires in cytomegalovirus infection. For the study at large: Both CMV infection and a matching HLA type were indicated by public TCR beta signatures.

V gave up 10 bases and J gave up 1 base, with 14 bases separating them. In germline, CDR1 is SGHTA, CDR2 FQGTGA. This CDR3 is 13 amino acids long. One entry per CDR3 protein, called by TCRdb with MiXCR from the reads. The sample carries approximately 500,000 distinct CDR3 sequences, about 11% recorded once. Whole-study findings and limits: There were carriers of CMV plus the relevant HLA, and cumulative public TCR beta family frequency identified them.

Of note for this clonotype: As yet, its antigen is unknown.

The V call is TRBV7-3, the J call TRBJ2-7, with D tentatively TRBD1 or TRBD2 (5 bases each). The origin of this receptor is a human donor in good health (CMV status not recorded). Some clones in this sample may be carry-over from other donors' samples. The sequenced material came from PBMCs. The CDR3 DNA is TGTGCCATCCGGGGCCAGCCATCCTACGAGCAGTACTTC. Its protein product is CAIRGQPSYEQYF.